These T cell receptor beta chains were read from a single sample in a study of OX40 agonist ivuxolimab in advanced cancers. TCRdb keeps only in-frame clones here, not all; method: immunoSEQ multiplex PCR. The repertoire includes some 42,000 clones, over 75% of them detected once, and roughly 4.5% sits in the top ten. The sequenced sample was CD4+ or CD8+ T cells sorted from blood, obtained in a trial of the OX40 agonist ivuxolimab. The receptors here all came from an adult with an advanced solid tumor such as melanoma, head and neck, liver or kidney cancer. Both conserved end residues are part of each CDR3. D genes are given only for firm matches. Clone sizes are given selectively: once, few, many, or a class where the clone is expanded.

size: .
D: .
J: TRBJ2-2
V: TRBV7-2
DNA: TGTGCCAGCAGCCCCGGGATGGACACCGGGGAGCTGTTTTTT
CDR3: CASSPGMDTGELFF

size: .
D: .
J: TRBJ2-7
V: TRBV15
DNA: TGTGCCACCAGCAGAGATGGACTAAGGGGGCACGAGCAGTACTTC
CDR3: CATSRDGLRGHEQYF

size: .
D: TRBD1
J: TRBJ1-3
V: TRBV18
DNA: TGTGCCAGCTCTCCAGGGGGATCAACCGGAAACACCATATATTTT
CDR3: CASSPGGSTGNTIYF

size: .
D: .
J: TRBJ2-7
V: TRBV19
DNA: TGTGCCAGTAGTAGGGGTTTTGGCGAGCAGTACTTC
CDR3: CASSRGFGEQYF

size: .
D: TRBD2
J: TRBJ2-2
V: TRBV7-2
DNA: TGTGCCAGCAGCCAACTAGCGATTGGCGGGGAGCTGTTTTTT
CDR3: CASSQLAIGGELFF

size: .
D: .
J: TRBJ1-3
V: TRBV2
DNA: TGTGCCAGCAGTTACCAGGGGTCTGGAAACACCATATATTTT
CDR3: CASSYQGSGNTIYF

size: .
D: .
J: TRBJ2-2
V: TRBV18
DNA: TGTGCCAGCTCCGACGGGGAGCTGTTTTTT
CDR3: CASSDGELFF

size: .
D: .
J: TRBJ1-5
V: TRBV19
DNA: TGTGCCAGTAGTACCGGGGCAAGGCAGCCCCAGCATTTT
CDR3: CASSTGARQPQHF

size: .
D: TRBD1
J: TRBJ2-2
V: TRBV19
DNA: TGTGCCAGTAGTACCCGGACAGGGCACGGGGAGCTGTTTTTT
CDR3: CASSTRTGHGELFF

size: .
D: .
J: TRBJ2-4
V: TRBV7-7
DNA: TGTGCTAGCGGAAACTTCGGGGGCGCACAAAACATTCAGTACTTC
CDR3: CASGNFGGAQNIQYF

size: .
D: TRBD1
J: TRBJ2-7
V: TRBV6-5
DNA: TGTGCCAGCAGTTACGCCGGGACAGGGGCCTACGAGCAGTACTTC
CDR3: CASSYAGTGAYEQYF

size: .
D: TRBD1
J: TRBJ1-2
V: TRBV9
DNA: TGTGCCAGCAGCATTCGGGACAGGGGAAATTATGGCTACACCTTC
CDR3: CASSIRDRGNYGYTF

size: .
D: .
J: TRBJ1-5
V: TRBV5-8
DNA: TGTGCCAGCAGCTTGGAGGCGAGGTACCAGCCCCAGCATTTT
CDR3: CASSLEARYQPQHF

size: .
D: TRBD2
J: TRBJ2-3
V: TRBV28
DNA: TGTGCCATCTCCGGGACTAGCGGGAGACTGGCAGATACGCAGTATTTT
CDR3: CAISGTSGRLADTQYF

size: .
D: .
J: TRBJ2-1
V: TRBV5-8
DNA: TGTGCCAGCAGCTTTTGGCCGGGACTTTCCTACAATGAGCAGTTCTTC
CDR3: CASSFWPGLSYNEQFF

size: .
D: .
J: TRBJ1-2
V: TRBV7-9
DNA: TGTGCCAGCAGCTTCGAAGGAGGGGGGGTTTATGGCTACACCTTC
CDR3: CASSFEGGGVYGYTF

size: once
D: .
J: TRBJ2-3
V: TRBV18
DNA: TGTGCCAGCTCACCACCGTTGGCAGATACGCAGTATTTT
CDR3: CASSPPLADTQYF

size: .
D: .
J: TRBJ2-7
V: TRBV7-2
DNA: TGTGCCAGCAGCTTAAAAGGGGACACTAACTACGAGCAGTACTTC
CDR3: CASSLKGDTNYEQYF

size: .
D: .
J: TRBJ2-7
V: TRBV4-1
DNA: TGCGCCAGCAGCCAGACGAGGGGTACCTACGAGCAGTACTTC
CDR3: CASSQTRGTYEQYF

size: .
D: .
J: TRBJ1-1
V: TRBV5-4
DNA: TGTGCCAGCAGCTTGAAGGGACGGTCGAACACTGAAGCTTTCTTT
CDR3: CASSLKGRSNTEAFF

size: .
D: .
J: TRBJ1-5
V: TRBV19
DNA: TGTGCCAGTAAGTCGACAGATAGCAATCAGCCCCAGCATTTT
CDR3: CASKSTDSNQPQHF

size: .
D: .
J: TRBJ2-2
V: TRBV11-2
DNA: TGTGCCAGCAGCTTAGTGGGTGGCGGCCCCGGGGAGCTGTTTTTT
CDR3: CASSLVGGGPGELFF

size: .
D: .
J: TRBJ1-1
V: TRBV11-2
DNA: TGTGCCAGCAGCTTAGAACCGTACACTGAAGCTTTCTTT
CDR3: CASSLEPYTEAFF

size: .
D: .
J: TRBJ2-7
V: TRBV6-1
DNA: TGTGCCAGCAGTGATAGACCCCAAGGGAGCTACGAGCAGTACTTC
CDR3: CASSDRPQGSYEQYF

size: .
D: TRBD1
J: TRBJ2-6
V: TRBV7-6
DNA: TGTGCCAGCAGCTTAGCGCCAGGACAGGGGGCAGGTGGGGCCAACGTCCTGACTTTC
CDR3: CASSLAPGQGAGGANVLTF

size: .
D: TRBD1
J: TRBJ1-4
V: TRBV2
DNA: TGTGCCAGCGAGGAGGACAGGGTTGAAAAACTGTTTTTT
CDR3: CASEEDRVEKLFF

size: once
D: .
J: TRBJ2-4
V: TRBV18
DNA: TGTGCCAGCTCACCAGACAGGGAGGCGATCGTTCAGTACTTC
CDR3: CASSPDREAIVQYF

size: .
D: TRBD1
J: TRBJ1-1
V: TRBV27
DNA: TGTGCCAGCAGTCCCGCGGACAGGGATGAAGCTTTCTTT
CDR3: CASSPADRDEAFF

size: .
D: TRBD1
J: TRBJ2-2
V: TRBV19
DNA: TGTGCCAGTAGTACCGGACAGGGGGGACCCGGGGAGCTGTTTTTT
CDR3: CASSTGQGGPGELFF

size: .
D: TRBD1
J: TRBJ1-1
V: TRBV18
DNA: TGTGCCAGCTCACCACTTGAGGACAGGGACGTGGCTTTCTTT
CDR3: CASSPLEDRDVAFF

size: .
D: .
J: TRBJ1-5
V: TRBV19
DNA: TGTGCCAGTAGTATGGGTCGGGGACACCTCGGCTATCAGCCCCAGCATTTT
CDR3: CASSMGRGHLGYQPQHF

size: .
D: .
J: TRBJ1-4
V: TRBV28
DNA: TGTGCCAGCAGTCGCCGAGGGAAACTGTTTTTT
CDR3: CASSRRGKLFF

size: once
D: .
J: TRBJ2-7
V: TRBV10-3
DNA: TGTGCCATCAGTGAGTCGGGTCTACGGGGCGAGCAGTACTTC
CDR3: CAISESGLRGEQYF

size: .
D: .
J: TRBJ1-6
V: TRBV30
DNA: TGTGCCTGGAGTGACCGGGGGGTTAGGTCACCCCTCCACTTT
CDR3: CAWSDRGVRSPLHF

size: once
D: TRBD1
J: TRBJ1-4
V: TRBV19
DNA: TGTGCCAGTACCGTGACAGGGAACGGTGAAAAACTGTTTTTT
CDR3: CASTVTGNGEKLFF

size: .
D: .
J: TRBJ1-6
V: TRBV28
DNA: TGTGCCAGCAGAACCTACAGGGATTCACCCCTCCACTTT
CDR3: CASRTYRDSPLHF

size: .
D: TRBD1
J: TRBJ1-5
V: TRBV5-1
DNA: TGCGCCAGCAGCTTAACAGGGGGCTCTCAGCCCCAGCATTTT
CDR3: CASSLTGGSQPQHF

size: .
D: .
J: TRBJ2-3
V: TRBV19
DNA: TGTGCCAGTAGTCCCGGGGCAAGATTCCTGGGCACAGATACGCAGTATTTT
CDR3: CASSPGARFLGTDTQYF

size: .
D: TRBD1
J: TRBJ2-3
V: TRBV5-1
DNA: TGCGCCAGCAGCTCCGACAGGGAAAGCACAGATACGCAGTATTTT
CDR3: CASSSDRESTDTQYF

size: .
D: .
J: TRBJ1-1
V: TRBV18
DNA: TGTGCCAGTGCGACAGGGAACACTGAAGCTTTCTTT
CDR3: CASATGNTEAFF

size: .
D: .
J: TRBJ2-1
V: TRBV5-6
DNA: TGTGCCAGCAGCTTGCTGCCTAGCCACGATAGTGAGCAGTTCTTC
CDR3: CASSLLPSHDSEQFF

size: .
D: .
J: TRBJ1-5
V: TRBV5-8
DNA: TGTGCCAGCAACTACGGGGACATAAATCAGCCCCAGCATTTT
CDR3: CASNYGDINQPQHF

size: .
D: TRBD2
J: TRBJ2-1
V: TRBV5-4
DNA: TGTGCCAGCAGCTTCCGCGGGGGGAGTGAGCAGTTCTTC
CDR3: CASSFRGGSEQFF

size: .
D: TRBD1
J: TRBJ2-4
V: TRBV28
DNA: TGTGCCAGCAGTCCTTGGACAGGGACGTTGGGAAACATTCAGTACTTC
CDR3: CASSPWTGTLGNIQYF

size: .
D: .
J: TRBJ1-2
V: TRBV11-2
DNA: TGTGCCAGCAGCCTAGAGGGGGATGGCTACACCTTC
CDR3: CASSLEGDGYTF